A selection of T cell receptor beta chains follows, all from one sample in a study of CXCR3-negative and CXCR3-positive naive CD8 T cells. TCRdb reprocessed the 5' RACE reads; each CDR3 protein has one entry and no DNA is given. The sample is made up of tens of thousands of distinct CDR3 sequences, and the top ten hold about 4.2% of it. Source material: naive CXCR3- CD8+ T cells from blood. These receptor sequences come from a human donor in good health. Some clones in this sample may be carry-over from other donors' samples. CDR3s include the opening cysteine and the closing phenylalanine or tryptophan.

v_call	j_call	cdr3_aa
TRBV2	TRBJ1-1	CASSETVGGTEASF
TRBV20-1	TRBJ1-1	CGELSRTGGTEAFF
TRBV7-3	TRBJ2-5	CASSLHSSGGQETQYF
TRBV6-2/TRBV6-3	TRBJ1-4	CASSTRDRGTTNEKLFF
TRBV13	TRBJ2-3	CASSLVGLHSTDTQYF
TRBV29-1	TRBJ2-7	CSGRFSYEQYF
TRBV29-1	TRBJ2-7	CSAPGIFGEQYF
TRBV28	TRBJ2-1	CASSWGQGLSYNEQFF
TRBV15	TRBJ2-1	CATSFPREGRGGEQFF
TRBV27	TRBJ1-1	CASSSNGWGNTEAFF
TRBV12-3/TRBV12-4	TRBJ2-1	CASGSSYNEQFF
TRBV14	TRBJ2-1	CASSLTSGSYNEQFF
TRBV10-3	TRBJ1-1	CAISESPNLGGTEAFF
TRBV7-9	TRBJ2-1	CASNGVTSGGAVQFF
TRBV15	TRBJ2-2	CATNLLVQYYGNTGELFF
TRBV6-2/TRBV6-3	TRBJ2-7	CASSGYRGVLRGKSSYEQYF
TRBV7-6	TRBJ1-1	CASSSSGTGTTEAFF
TRBV4-3	TRBJ2-5	CASSQSAGASGGQETQYF
TRBV29-1	TRBJ2-7	CSVLFGMGNEQYF
TRBV29-1	TRBJ2-7	CSVRTSGTYEQYF
TRBV20-1	TRBJ2-7	CSARAQGTYEQYF
TRBV20-1	TRBJ1-1	CSARDLTGATEAFF
TRBV5-1	TRBJ2-3	CASILGGGYDTQYF
TRBV28	TRBJ2-7	CASSLLRDRGHKEQYF
TRBV4-1	TRBJ2-7	CASSQDPLGANEQYF
TRBV28	TRBJ2-5	CASSLVGQGETQYF
TRBV11-2	TRBJ2-7	CASSRTSGPLYEQYF
TRBV20-1	TRBJ1-1	CSAQTEMNTEAFF
TRBV10-3	TRBJ1-2	CAISESRQRRDGYTF
TRBV24-1	TRBJ2-5	CATTRQETQYF
TRBV12-3/TRBV12-4	TRBJ2-7	CASSRGREQYF
TRBV23-1	TRBJ1-6	CASSDRGLGNSPLHF
TRBV29-1	TRBJ2-7	CSGGGSYEQYF
TRBV7-6	TRBJ1-2	CASSQGQDDYGYTF
TRBV6-2/TRBV6-3	TRBJ2-2	CASSYVDRNTGELFF
TRBV5-1	TRBJ2-5	CASSYRDYQETQYF
TRBV28	TRBJ2-1	CASSLRGWDEQFF
TRBV4-1	TRBJ2-2	CASSASGGRNTGELFF
TRBV6-2/TRBV6-3	TRBJ2-7	CASRYRQGLEQYF
TRBV7-9	TRBJ1-1	CASSLGLGTEAFF
TRBV20-1	TRBJ1-1	CSAKNRAPDRETWAEAFF
TRBV5-1	TRBJ2-7	CASSVSGTVTYEQYF
TRBV6-2/TRBV6-3	TRBJ2-5	CASSYMTGEETQYF
TRBV7-2	TRBJ1-4	CASSLWGQGGEKLFF
TRBV7-9	TRBJ1-1	CASSSSQWDTEAFF
TRBV28	TRBJ2-7	CASSSALTVSYEQYF
TRBV25-1	TRBJ2-1	CASSVGGRETEQFF
TRBV19	TRBJ2-1	CASSMTSTGLEQFF